This T cell receptor (beta chain) was captured by sequencing in a study of blood T cell repertoires in COVID-19. Study information: Acute-phase and convalescent COVID-19 samples originated in the United States, Italy and Spain. PBMCs, B-cell-depleted T cells, or T cells were the source of the cDNA or gDNA that made up the material.

Seattle-derived patients entered the study during active infection and were followed longitudinally. Trimming removed 3 bases from V and 5 bases from J; junction bases left unmatched: 4. Germline lookup yields CDR1 LNHDA and CDR2 SQIVND (reference sequence). The CDR3 length is 14 residues. Sequenced by immunoSEQ multiplex PCR; TCRdb stores in-frame clones only, minus some. Of approximately 140,000 clones in the sample, roughly 90% are singletons; the top ten hold more than 2.5%. The sample comprised peripheral blood. The chain carries TRBV19 and TRBJ1-5; TRBD1 aligns across 7 bases. This clonotype originated in a human donor with COVID-19, enrolled during active disease. The donor label of this sample is uncertain. CDR3 nucleotide sequence: TGTGCCAGTAGTATTTGGGACAGCGATCAGCCCCAGCATTTT. It encodes CASSIWDSDQPQHF. Variable domain in full (rest from reference TRBV19 and TRBJ1-5): DGGITQSPKYLFRKEGQNVTLSCEQNLNHDAMYWYRQDPGQGLRLIYYSQIVNDFQKGDIAEGYSVSREKKESFPLTVTSAQKNPTAFYLCASSIWDSDQPQHFGDGTRLSIL.